The 16 T cell receptor beta chains below all came from one sample that was sequenced in a study of cytomegalovirus exposure and HLA in healthy donors. Assay: immunoSEQ multiplex PCR; the TCRdb copy retains only in-frame clones and omits some. This table has about 180,000 clones, approximately 86% appearing once. The sample comprised PBMCs. The origin of the receptors is a man between 18 and 35 years old in good health and CMV-seropositive.

This clone was seen a single time. This chain links TRBV28 with TRBJ2-5; a possible D gene is TRBD1 (5 bases). The CDR3 consists of 13 residues. Trimming stripped 6 bases from V and 3 bases from J, with 11 bases between. From germline, CDR1 is MDHEN and CDR2 SYDVKM. CDR3 loop: CASRLQGEETQYF. The CDR3 DNA follows: TGTGCCAGCAGACTTCAGGGTGAAGAGACCCAGTACTTC.

The J gene is TRBJ2-2, the V gene TRBV19; 7 bases match TRBD1. Germline V lookup: CDR1 LNHDA, CDR2 SQIVND (reference sequence). This CDR3 spans 14 amino acids. The V segment lost 7 bases and the J segment 4 bases; nucleotides outside the gene matches: 6. The CDR3 protein is CASTHRGSTGELFF. In nucleotides, the CDR3 is TGTGCCAGTACCCACAGGGGTAGCACCGGGGAGCTGTTTTTT.

The V gene is TRBV27, the J gene TRBJ2-7, with 9 bases lining up with TRBD1. With 4 bases clipped from V and 3 bases from J, the junction kept 10 bases outside the gene matches. CDR1 and CDR2 from the germline V gene are MNHEY and SMNVEV (reference sequence). The CDR3 has 16 residues. The CDR3: CASSSSVGTGIYEQYF. DNA for the CDR3: TGTGCCAGCAGTTCTTCTGTCGGGACAGGGATCTACGAGCAGTACTTC.

The chain has TRBV6-1 and TRBJ1-4, with 9 bases matching TRBD1. V was clipped by 5 bases and J by 8 bases; unmatched bases: 3. This CDR3 has 13 amino acids. Germline loops: CDR1 MNHNS, CDR2 SASEGT. The CDR3 nucleotides read TGTGCCAGCAGTAGGGACAGGGCCGAAAAACTGTTTTTT. Protein product: CASSRDRAEKLFF.

The chain carries TRBV5-6 and TRBJ2-7; D might be TRBD1 (7 bases). Trimming pared 6 bases from V and 3 bases from J, leaving 16 bases between. This CDR3 has 14 residues. Germline loops: CDR1 SGHDT, CDR2 YYEEEE. The CDR3: CASTSDRRGYEQYF. The CDR3 bases are TGTGCCAGCACATCGGACAGGAGGGGCTACGAGCAGTACTTC.

The V gene is TRBV4-3, the J gene TRBJ2-3; D uncertain. V lost 2 bases and J 2 bases, leaving 8 bases between the germline ends. The CDR3 totals 14 residues. Germline-derived CDR1 and CDR2 are LGHNA and YSLEER. The CDR3 nucleotides read TGCGCCAGCAGCCAACAGAGGATCACAGATACGCAGTATTTT. Translating gives CASSQQRITDTQYF.

This chain joins TRBV6-5 and TRBJ2-7, with 10 bases aligning to TRBD2. Losses at the gene ends were 6 bases for V and 3 bases for J; bases not matched to a gene: 5. The germline CDR1 and CDR2 sequences are MNHEY and SVGAGI. The CDR3 spans 14 residues. The CDR3 DNA reads TGTGCCAGCAGGAGGACTAGCGGCTTCTACGAGCAGTACTTC. As protein: CASRRTSGFYEQYF.

V usage is TRBV27 and J usage is TRBJ2-2; TRBD1 agrees at 7 bases. The CDR3 contains 15 residues. From germline, CDR1 is MNHEY and CDR2 SMNVEV (reference sequence). CDR3 sequence (DNA): TGTGTCTCTCAAAGGGCAGGGGGTGGTGTCGGGGAGCTGTTTTTT. This sequence encodes CVSQRAGGGVGELFF.

The chain employs TRBV18 and TRBJ1-1; D perhaps matches TRBD1 (6 bases). CDR1 and CDR2 (germline): KGHSH, LQKENI. V lost 2 bases and J lost 3, with 16 bases in between. This CDR3 comprises 16 residues. The CDR3 region is CASSPVARGQYTEAFF. The CDR3 coding sequence is TGTGCCAGCTCACCAGTAGCGCGGGGGCAGTACACTGAAGCTTTCTTT.

The genes are TRBV15 and TRBJ1-1; D not certain. Per the germline V gene, CDR1 is LNHNV and CDR2 is YYDKDF (reference sequence). CDR3 size: 14 residues. The V end lost 5 bases, the J end lost 3 bases, and 13 bases lay between the germline ends. The CDR3 is CATSGPEVYTEAFF. CDR3 in DNA: TGTGCCACCAGCGGCCCAGAGGTTTACACTGAAGCTTTCTTT.

The rearrangement joins TRBV28 to TRBJ1-5; D gene ambiguous. Germline assignment: CDR1 MDHEN and CDR2 SYDVKM. The CDR3 length is 17 residues. Between the trimmed V and J ends, which lost 1 base and 0 bases, there was a span of 13 bases. CDR3 sequence: CASSLLGSHYSNQPQHF. CDR3 nucleotide sequence: TGTGCCAGCAGTTTATTAGGCAGCCACTATAGCAATCAGCCCCAGCATTTT. The full variable domain, in which reference TRBV28 and TRBJ1-5 provide the parts outside the CDR3, is DVKVTQSSRYLVKRTGEKVFLECVQDMDHENMFWYRQDPGLGLRLIYFSYDVKMKEKGDIPEGYSVSREKKERFSLILESASTNQTSMYLCASSLLGSHYSNQPQHFGDGTRLSIL.

V and J are TRBV11-2 and TRBJ2-3; 8 bases are shared with TRBD1. The CDR3 sequence is 16 residues long. V shed 1 base and J 8 bases; nucleotides not matched to a gene: 11. Germline V gene lookup returns CDR1 SGHAT and CDR2 FQNNGV. The CDR3 sequence is CASSLGAGGLAGTQYF. The CDR3 DNA reads TGTGCCAGCAGCTTAGGGGCAGGGGGCCTTGCTGGTACGCAGTATTTT. Drawing the rest from reference TRBV11-2 and TRBJ2-3, the complete variable domain is EAGVAQSPRYKIIEKRQSVAFWCNPISGHATLYWYQQILGQGPKLLIQFQNNGVVDDSQLPKDRFSAERLKGVDSTLKIQPAKLEDSAVYLCASSLGAGGLAGTQYFGPGTRLTVL.

This rearrangement joins TRBV6-1 to TRBJ1-5; 7 bases align to TRBD1. After removal of 6 bases from V and 9 bases from J, the junction contained 14 bases not matched to a gene. Germline V gives CDR1 MNHNS, CDR2 SASEGT. The CDR3 has 15 residues. CDR3 nucleotide sequence: TGTGCCAGCAGCCCCGGGACAGCTAATGGTCCGCCCCAGCATTTT. Residues: CASSPGTANGPPQHF.

The J gene is TRBJ2-5, the V gene TRBV5-1; TRBD1 matches at 7 bases. Trimming took 4 bases from V and 0 from J; bases not matched to a gene: 3. Per the germline V gene, CDR1 is SGHRS and CDR2 is YFSETQ. This CDR3 region has 14 residues. The CDR3 coding sequence is TGCGCCAGCAGCGTGACAGGGCACCAAGAGACCCAGTACTTC. Protein: CASSVTGHQETQYF. Looking up the rest from reference TRBV5-1 and TRBJ2-5 gives the full variable domain: KAGVTQTPRYLIKTRGQQVTLSCSPISGHRSVSWYQQTPGQGLQFLFEYFSETQRNKGNFPGRFSGRQFSNSRSEMNVSTLELGDSALYLCASSVTGHQETQYFGPGTRLLVL.

V usage is TRBV5-8 and J usage is TRBJ2-1; 7 bases fit TRBD1. The V segment lost 0 bases and the J segment 3 bases; nucleotides outside the gene matches: 0. CDR3 size: 14 residues. Germline V CDR1 and CDR2: SGHTS, YDEGEE. CDR3 nucleotides: TGTGCCAGCAGCTTGGGACAGGGCTACAATGAGCAGTTCTTC. Translation gives CASSLGQGYNEQFF. Filled out from reference TRBV5-8 and TRBJ2-1, the complete variable domain reads EAGVTQSPTHLIKTRGQQATLRCSPISGHTSVYWYQQALGLGLQFLLWYDEGEERNRGNFPPRFSGRQFPNYSSELNVNALELEDSALYLCASSLGQGYNEQFFGPGTRLTVL.

This chain uses TRBV27 with TRBJ2-1; 10 bases map to TRBD1. Trimming took 5 bases from V and 8 from J; bases not matched to a gene: 6. This CDR3 region has 14 residues. From germline, CDR1 is MNHEY and CDR2 SMNVEV (reference sequence). The CDR3 reads CASSSGTGADEQFF. Here the CDR3 DNA reads TGTGCCAGCAGTAGCGGGACAGGGGCGGATGAGCAGTTCTTC.